These 32 T cell receptor beta chains were sequenced from one sample in a study of blood T cells in healthy people across ages. Primed by a sample-barcoded 5' primer and a J-beta primer mix, a second PCR proceeded for roughly 6 to 12 cycles. TCRdb re-called the 5' RACE reads with MiXCR, one entry per CDR3 protein. The sample has about 400,000 distinct CDR3 sequences; approximately 51% are singletons. Sequenced sample: blood. The receptors derive from a man between 60 and 70 years old in good health.

DNA of the CDR3: TGCAGTGCCCGGGGACTAGCGGGGTACAATGAGCAGTACTTC. This gives the protein CSARGLAGYNEQYF. The J gene is TRBJ2-1, the V gene TRBV20-1; TRBD2 aligns across 13 bases. The J call may be in error: the DNA end matches TRBJ2-7 better. The CDR3 is 14 residues long. Germline V CDR1 and CDR2: DFQATT, SNEGSKA (reference sequence).

The J gene is TRBJ2-5, the V gene TRBV28; possibly TRBD1 for D (6 bases). The germline V and J ends were trimmed by 7 bases and 4 bases, with 19 bases remaining between them. Germline V gene lookup returns CDR1 MDHEN and CDR2 SYDVKM. CDR3 length equals 15 residues. This chain's CDR3 is CASTLNPRGIETQYF. The CDR3 DNA reads TGTGCCAGCACCCTGAACCCAAGGGGGATAGAGACCCAGTACTTC.

This clonotype was seen a handful of times. This sequence joins TRBV4-2 and TRBJ2-7; TRBD2 is a possible D gene (6 bases). Germline loops: CDR1 LGHNA, CDR2 YNFKEQ. This CDR3 spans 16 amino acids. V was shortened by 0 bases and J by 6 bases, with 18 bases between the two germline ends. CDR3 amino acids: CASSQEAGRGIAEQYF. The CDR3 DNA reads as TGTGCCAGCAGCCAAGAGGCAGGACGGGGGATTGCCGAGCAGTACTTC.

This clonotype appeared many times. The rearrangement joins TRBV12-3 or TRBV12-4 to TRBJ2-1; 9 positions match TRBD2. The junction had 15 bases not matched to a gene; V was cut back by 5 bases and J by 1 base. This CDR3 region has 19 residues. This CDR3 reads CASSPSRRGGLGSYNEQFF. The CDR3 nucleotides read TGTGCCAGCAGTCCGTCTCGGCGGGGGGGCCTGGGGTCCTACAATGAGCAGTTCTTC.

Notes on this clonotype: Just one base apart from a much larger clone, this may be a read error. V is TRBV6-5 and J is TRBJ2-5; perhaps TRBD1 as D (5 bases). The last part of the DNA fits TRBJ2-7 better; the J call may be wrong. This CDR3 contains 13 residues. Germline CDR1 is MNHEY and CDR2 is SVGAGI. The CDR3 protein is CASSRTLSYEQYF. The CDR3 nucleotides are TGTGCCAGCAGCCGGACACTCTCCTACGAGCAGTACTTC.

CDR3 coding DNA: TGTGCCAGCAGCCAGCTAAAGCGCGCCTACAATGAGCAGTTCTTC. Translated: CASSQLKRAYNEQFF. The rearrangement links TRBV28 to TRBJ2-1; D unclear. V lost 6 bases, J lost 2 bases, and 14 bases lay in between. CDR1 and CDR2 from the germline V gene are MDHEN and SYDVKM. CDR3 length equals 15 residues. Based on the CDR3 plus reference TRBV28 and TRBJ2-1, the full variable domain is DVKVTQSSRYLVKRTGEKVFLECVQDMDHENMFWYRQDPGLGLRLIYFSYDVKMKEKGDIPEGYSVSREKKERFSLILESASTNQTSMYLCASSQLKRAYNEQFFGPGTRLTVL.

The chain couples TRBV7-3 to TRBJ2-3; 10 nucleotides agree with TRBD1. The length of the CDR3 is 15 residues. V shed 5 bases and J 4 bases; nucleotides not matched to a gene: 6. The germline CDR1 and CDR2 sequences are SGHTA and FQGTGA. The CDR3 coding sequence is TGTGCCAGCAGCAAGACAGGGGGCCCGGCAGATACGCAGTATTTT. Translating gives CASSKTGGPADTQYF. Together with reference TRBV7-3 and TRBJ2-3, the CDR3 gives the full variable domain: GAGVSQTPSNKVTEKGKYVELRCDPISGHTALYWYRQSLGQGPEFLIYFQGTGAADDSGLPNDRFFAVRPEGSVSTLKIQRTERGDSAVYLCASSKTGGPADTQYFGPGTRLTVL.

The chain joins TRBV28 to TRBJ2-1; 12 bases align to TRBD2. This CDR3 is 15 amino acids long. Germline trimming cut 6 bases from V and 9 bases from J; bases unmatched to any gene: 9. The germline CDR1 and CDR2 sequences are MDHEN and SYDVKM. CDR3 sequence reads: CASRLPSGGAGEQFF. DNA for the CDR3: TGTGCCAGCAGGCTTCCTAGCGGGGGGGCCGGTGAGCAGTTCTTC.

V is TRBV20-1 and J is TRBJ2-7, with 13 bases that match TRBD2. There are 18 residues in the CDR3. The ends lost 5 bases at V and 0 bases at J; junction bases unmatched: 13. Germline V gene lookup returns CDR1 DFQATT and CDR2 SNEGSKA (reference sequence). As DNA, the CDR3 is TGCAGTGCTTTAAATCCGGGACTAGCGGGGCTGAGCTCCTACGAGCAGTACTTC. It specifies CSALNPGLAGLSSYEQYF.

The J gene is TRBJ2-3, the V gene TRBV12-3 or TRBV12-4; 7 bases are shared with TRBD1. The junction had 4 bases not matched to a gene; V was cut back by 6 bases and J by 4 bases. CDR3 length: 13 amino acids. The CDR3 sequence is CASSRDSADTQYF. CDR3 nucleotides: TGTGCCAGCAGCAGGGACAGCGCAGATACGCAGTATTTT.

The sample holds many counts of this clonotype. V gene TRBV6-5 combines with J gene TRBJ2-1; 8 nucleotides match TRBD2. CDR1 MNHEY and CDR2 SVGAGI come from the germline V gene. V trimming: 7 bases; J trimming: 7 bases; junction bases outside the gene matches: 9. There are 14 residues in the CDR3. Written as DNA, the CDR3 is TGTGCCAGCACTTTAAGCGGGAGTTGGAATGAGCAGTTCTTC. Translating it yields CASTLSGSWNEQFF.

The chain employs TRBV7-8 and TRBJ1-1; 8 bases match TRBD1. The CDR3 runs 14 residues. The trim removed 5 bases at V and 4 bases at J, leaving 6 bases unmatched. Per germline, CDR1 SGHVS and CDR2 FQNEAQ. DNA of the CDR3: TGTGCCAGCAGCGCACAGGGGGAGCGCACTGAAGCTTTCTTT. Translated, it gives CASSAQGERTEAFF.

This chain joins TRBV20-1 and TRBJ2-3; the D is unclear. CDR1 DFQATT and CDR2 SNEGSKA come from the germline V gene (reference sequence). Trimming took off 2 bases at V and 3 bases at J, with 3 bases between the two ends. The CDR3 sequence is 11 residues long. This CDR3 reads CSARITDTQYF. CDR3 bases: TGCAGTGCTAGAATAACAGATACGCAGTATTTT.

This clonotype came up many times. V is TRBV29-1 and J is TRBJ2-7; 10 bases agree with TRBD2. With V trimmed by 3 bases and J by 1 base, 6 bases remained unmatched. The germline V gene has CDR1 SQVTM and CDR2 ANQGSEA. The CDR3 sequence is 15 residues long. The CDR3 nucleotides are TGCAGCGTTGAGGGGACTAGCGAGAGATCCTACGAGCAGTACTTC. Encoded protein: CSVEGTSERSYEQYF.

The genes are TRBV7-2 and TRBJ2-7; TRBD1 matches at 10 bases. CDR3 length: 16 amino acids. Germline CDR1 reads SGHTA; CDR2 reads FQGNSA. J gave up 2 bases and V 5 bases, and 9 bases lay outside the gene matches. The CDR3 DNA reads as TGTGCCAGCAGCCAACGGGACAGGGGATCGGCCTACGAGCAGTACTTC. It encodes CASSQRDRGSAYEQYF.

The rearrangement links TRBV4-1 to TRBJ2-7; D gene ambiguous. CDR3 length: 15 amino acids. Germline CDR1 MGHRA, CDR2 YSYEKL. V gave up 0 bases and J gave up 3 bases, with 12 bases separating them. As DNA, the CDR3 is TGCGCCAGCAGCCAAGAGACTGGGCGAAGCTACGAGCAGTACTTC. Amino acid sequence: CASSQETGRSYEQYF.

This clonotype has a handful of counts. J is TRBJ1-2 and V is TRBV2; 8 bases align to TRBD1. V was pared by 3 bases and J by 5 bases, with 8 bases of the junction left unmatched. The CDR3 contains 15 residues. From germline, CDR1 is SNHLY and CDR2 FYNNEI. This chain's CDR3 is CASSDQLTGAYGYTF. CDR3 coding DNA: TGTGCCAGCAGTGATCAGCTGACAGGGGCATATGGCTACACCTTC.

This clonotype has a single count. The rearrangement joins TRBV19 to TRBJ2-7; D might be TRBD2 (5 bases). With the DNA end fitting TRBJ2-5 better, the J assignment may be wrong. This CDR3 has 13 residues. Germline-derived CDR1 and CDR2 are LNHDA and SQIVND (reference sequence). The chain's CDR3 is CASRSGVRGTQYF. The CDR3 region has the DNA TGTGCCAGTAGATCCGGGGTCCGGGGGACCCAGTACTTC.

The rearrangement uses TRBV12-3 or TRBV12-4 and TRBJ2-7; TRBD1 agrees at 8 bases. The CDR3 extends over 17 amino acids. Trimming took 1 base from V and 1 from J; bases not matched to a gene: 9. This CDR3 reads CASSLDTRDRLSYEQYF. In DNA form, the CDR3 reads TGTGCCAGCAGTTTAGATACTCGGGACAGGCTTTCCTACGAGCAGTACTTC.

The chain has TRBV9 and TRBJ2-6; either TRBD1 or TRBD2 may fit D (5 bases each). Trimming pared 2 bases from V and 4 bases from J, leaving 10 bases between. Germline V gives CDR1 SGDLS, CDR2 YYNGEE. The CDR3 covers 15 residues. CDR3 loop: CASSVGALGANVLTF. CDR3 DNA: TGTGCCAGCAGCGTCGGGGCGCTGGGGGCCAACGTCCTGACTTTC. Drawing the rest from reference TRBV9 and TRBJ2-6, the complete variable domain is DSGVTQTPKHLITATGQRVTLRCSPRSGDLSVYWYQQSLDQGLQFLIQYYNGEERAKGNILERFSAQQFPDLHSELNLSSLELGDSALYFCASSVGALGANVLTFGAGSRLTVL.

This clonotype was seen only a few times. The chain employs TRBV7-9 and TRBJ2-7, with unresolved D. The CDR3 consists of 11 residues. Germline CDR1 and CDR2: SEHNR and FQNEAQ (reference sequence). The V end was cut by 6 bases, the J end by 8 bases, with 11 bases between. CDR3 coding DNA: TGTGCCAGCAGTCGCAGTGGGAAGCAGTACTTC. Amino acid sequence: CASSRSGKQYF.

V is TRBV10-3 and J is TRBJ2-4; D uncertain. TRBJ2-7 explains the end of the DNA better; the J call may be wrong. This CDR3 has 15 residues. In germline, CDR1 is ENHRY, CDR2 SYGVKD. CDR3: CAISEGQAASYEQYF. The CDR3 region has the DNA TGTGCCATCAGTGAAGGGCAGGCAGCCTCCTACGAGCAGTACTTC.

This chain links TRBV7-2 with TRBJ2-3; 7 positions match TRBD2. After removal of 4 bases from V and 2 bases from J, the junction contained 6 bases not matched to a gene. Germline CDR1 is SGHTA and CDR2 is FQGNSA. The CDR3 consists of 15 residues. The CDR3 loop is CASSSAGVLTDTQYF. The CDR3 DNA sequence: TGTGCCAGCAGCTCGGCGGGGGTGCTCACAGATACGCAGTATTTT.

This clonotype has at least ten counts. CDR3 residues: CASSPRGLNTEAFF. The CDR3, as DNA: TGTGCCAGCAGCCCCCGGGGGCTAAACACTGAAGCTTTCTTT. The chain recombines TRBV7-2 with TRBJ1-1, with D maybe TRBD1 (6 bases). This CDR3 spans 14 amino acids. Germline-derived CDR1 and CDR2 are SGHTA and FQGNSA. The germline V and J ends were trimmed by 5 bases and 2 bases, with 12 bases remaining between them.

The V and J genes are TRBV4-3 and TRBJ2-3, with D possibly matching TRBD2 (6 bases). The CDR3 is made up of 15 amino acids. The V end was cut by 4 bases, the J end by 5 bases, with 16 bases between. The germline V gene has CDR1 LGHNA and CDR2 YSLEER. This CDR3 reads CASSRQGAGKDTQYF. In DNA form, the CDR3 reads TGCGCCAGCAGCCGACAAGGGGCGGGGAAAGATACGCAGTATTTT.

This clonotype was seen more than once but under ten times. Given a much more abundant clone one base away, this may be a read error. The rearrangement uses TRBV5-1 and TRBJ2-5, with D tentatively TRBD2 (5 bases). Germline CDR1 and CDR2: SGHRS and YFSETQ. Trimming stripped 4 bases from V and 7 bases from J, with 17 bases between. CDR3 size: 14 residues. The CDR3 is CASSVEVGLGTQYF. CDR3 nucleotide sequence: TGCGCCAGCAGCGTGGAGGTAGGATTAGGGACCCAGTACTTC.

The V gene is TRBV15, the J gene TRBJ2-7; a weak D match, TRBD1 (7 bases). CDR3 length: 14 amino acids. V was shortened by 1 base and J by 4 bases, with 11 bases between the two germline ends. The germline gives CDR1 LNHNV, CDR2 YYDKDF (reference sequence). For the CDR3, the DNA is TGTGCCACCAGCAGAGGGGCAGGGGGGTACGAGCAGTACTTC. The encoded protein is CATSRGAGGYEQYF.

In its sample, this clonotype was seen once. The chain recombines TRBV13 with TRBJ2-7; tentative D call: TRBD1 (6 bases). Between the trimmed V and J ends, which lost 5 bases and 10 bases, there was a span of 27 bases. Germline V lookup: CDR1 PRHDT, CDR2 FYEKMQ (reference sequence). The CDR3 spans 16 residues. CDR3 DNA sequence: TGTGCCAGCAGCCTATACAACTGGACCCTAGAGGGGGTCCAGTACTTC. It translates to CASSLYNWTLEGVQYF. Full variable domain (rest looked up from reference TRBV13 and TRBJ2-7): AAGVIQSPRHLIKEKRETATLKCYPIPRHDTVYWYQQGPGQDPQFLISFYEKMQSDKGSIPDRFSAQQFSDYHSELNMSSLELGDSALYFCASSLYNWTLEGVQYFGPGTRLTVT.

In regard to this clonotype: A junction end diverges from the germline sequence, so it may reflect a read error. The V and J genes are TRBV7-7 and TRBJ1-1; D remains unclear. Germline loops: CDR1 SSHAT, CDR2 FNYEAQ (reference sequence). This CDR3 is built from 13 residues. The CDR3 nucleotides read TGTGCTAGCAGCTTATCCCTGAACACTGAAGCTTTCTTT. Residues: CASSLSLNTEAFF. The whole variable domain, remainder taken from reference TRBV7-7 and TRBJ1-1, is GAGVSQSPRYKVTKRGQDVTLRCDPISSHATLYWYQQALGQGPEFLTYFNYEAQPDKSGLPSDRFSAERPEGSISTLTIQRTEQRDSAMYRCASSLSLNTEAFFGQGTRLTVV.

For the CDR3, the DNA is TGTGCCAGCAAAGACAGGGGCCATGAGCAGTTCTTC. Encoded protein: CASKDRGHEQFF. V is TRBV6-2 or TRBV6-3 and J is TRBJ2-1; 8 bases map to TRBD1. Trimming cost V 7 bases and J 8 bases; bases outside gene matches: 4. The CDR3 spans 12 residues. Per germline, CDR1 MNHEY and CDR2 SVGEGT.

The chain uses TRBV20-1 and TRBJ2-1; 9 positions match TRBD2. J gave up 7 bases and V 6 bases, and 13 bases lay outside the gene matches. The CDR3 contains 15 residues. Germline values: CDR1 DFQATT, CDR2 SNEGSKA (reference sequence). The CDR3 region has the DNA TGCAGTGCCCCAGGGGCGGGAGGGCCTCGAAATGAGCAGTTCTTC. As protein: CSAPGAGGPRNEQFF.

The chain joins TRBV6-6 to TRBJ1-2; no firm D call. CDR1 and CDR2 (germline): MNHNY, SVGAGI (reference sequence). This CDR3 spans 14 amino acids. Trimming left V 5 bases short and J 3 bases short, with 13 bases between. Here the CDR3 DNA reads TGTGCCAGCAGTGTCCGAGGGCGCGACTATGGCTACACCTTC. Its translation: CASSVRGRDYGYTF.